The present T cell receptor (beta chain) was sequenced within a study of blood T cells in healthy people across ages. The sample holds a few counts of this clonotype. The antigen is not known. Germline lookup yields CDR1 DFQATT and CDR2 SNEGSKA (reference sequence). V was cut by 8 bases and J by 5 bases, with 12 bases left in between. The length of the CDR3 is 11 residues. Then a second PCR, running roughly 6 to 12 cycles, was carried out with a sample-barcoded 5' primer and a J-beta primer mix. TCRdb reanalysed the 5' RACE reads using MiXCR and keeps one entry per CDR3 protein. The data show roughly 800,000 distinct CDR3 sequences, roughly 64% seen once. Overall study results and limits: Strongly correlated with naive T cell percentage was TCR beta diversity.

The chain couples TRBV20-1 to TRBJ1-2, with D hard to call. What was sequenced was blood. The sequence was collected from a man aged 25-45 years in good health. The CDR3 DNA reads TGCAGTCCAATCGAAGGGTATGGCTACACCTTC. It encodes CSPIEGYGYTF.